Each of the 14 T cell receptor beta chains below was sequenced from the same sample in a study of blood T cell repertoires in COVID-19. Measured with immunoSEQ multiplex PCR; TCRdb has only the in-frame clones, and not every one. The sample yields 80,000 or so clones, roughly 82% seen once. The sequenced material came from peripheral blood. The receptors were sampled from a human donor in a cohort sampled during active COVID-19.

The V call is TRBV18, the J call TRBJ1-2; weak D call: TRBD1 (6 bases). Germline-derived CDR1 and CDR2 are KGHSH and LQKENI. V was pared by 6 bases and J by 3 bases, with 14 bases between. The CDR3 loop spans 14 amino acids. CDR3 protein: CASSLSPGDYGYTF. DNA of the CDR3: TGTGCCAGCTCCCTGTCTCCAGGGGACTATGGCTACACCTTC.

V gene TRBV19 combines with J gene TRBJ1-6, with D tentatively TRBD1 (6 bases). V lost 3 bases and J lost 8, with 11 bases in between. Germline values: CDR1 LNHDA, CDR2 SQIVND (reference sequence). The CDR3 length is 14 residues. The CDR3 loop is CASSIWGQDSPLHF. In DNA form, the CDR3 reads TGTGCCAGTAGTATTTGGGGGCAAGATTCACCCCTCCACTTT.

As regards this clone: One end of the junction does not line up with germline, which may come from a read error. The CDR3 DNA is TGTGCCAGCAGTGAACTCAGGGGGCCCCCAACCTTC. Translation: CASSELRGPPTF. This chain links TRBV25-1 with TRBJ2-4; 8 bases line up with TRBD1. CDR3 length: 12 amino acids. The V gene's germline CDR1 is MGHDK and CDR2 SYGVNS.

V gene TRBV27 combines with J gene TRBJ2-7; 10 bases agree with TRBD2. V shed 4 bases, J shed 2 bases, and the junction held 2 bases outside the gene matches. The CDR3 consists of 14 residues. Germline V gene data show CDR1 as MNHEY and CDR2 as SMNVEV (reference sequence). DNA for the CDR3: TGTGCCAGCAGTTACCTAGCGGGGGCCTACGAGCAGTACTTC. Residues: CASSYLAGAYEQYF.

This chain joins TRBV29-1 and TRBJ2-3, with TRBD2 matching over 12 bases. Losses at the gene ends were 5 bases for V and 1 base for J; bases not matched to a gene: 1. CDR3 size: 14 residues. The germline V gene encodes CDR1 SQVTM and CDR2 ANQGSEA. The CDR3 protein is CSVRTSGGTDTQYF. CDR3 nucleotides: TGCAGCGTTCGGACTAGCGGGGGCACAGATACGCAGTATTTT.

The gene calls are TRBV10-3 and TRBJ2-7, with D tentatively TRBD1 (5 bases). Trimming took 2 bases from V and 0 from J, leaving 11 bases between them. Germline CDR1 reads ENHRY; CDR2 reads SYGVKD. This CDR3 contains 15 residues. The CDR3, as DNA: TGTGCCATCAGTGAGGGGGCCCTTAGCTCCTACGAGCAGTACTTC. This translates into CAISEGALSSYEQYF.

This chain joins TRBV10-3 and TRBJ2-3; weak D call: TRBD1 (6 bases). The germline V and J ends were trimmed by 6 bases and 5 bases, with 9 bases remaining between them. This CDR3 is 12 amino acids long. The germline V gene has CDR1 ENHRY and CDR2 SYGVKD. The CDR3 bases are TGTGCCATCAGCTACAGGGAAGATACGCAGTATTTT. Translating it yields CAISYREDTQYF.

V and J are TRBV11-2 and TRBJ1-2; weak D call: TRBD1 (5 bases). There are 15 residues in the CDR3. Trimming took 4 bases from V and 4 from J, leaving 16 bases between them. Germline lookup yields CDR1 SGHAT and CDR2 FQNNGV. The chain's CDR3 is CASSSTRQLSYGYTF. The CDR3 DNA follows: TGTGCCAGCAGCTCGACTAGACAGTTGAGCTATGGCTACACCTTC.

The genes are TRBV7-3 and TRBJ1-3, with D perhaps matching TRBD1 (5 bases). Germline values: CDR1 SGHTA, CDR2 FQGTGA. Trimming shortened V by 5 bases and J by 3 bases, and 11 bases separated the two germline ends. The CDR3 covers 14 residues. The CDR3 spells CASSGPDIGNTIYF. In nucleotides, the CDR3 is TGTGCCAGCAGCGGTCCGGACATTGGAAACACCATATATTTT.

The rearrangement links TRBV3-1 (or the pseudogene TRBV3-2) to TRBJ1-2; 7 bases line up with TRBD1. V dropped 3 bases and J dropped 5; count of bases not matched to a gene: 6. The CDR3 has 14 residues. CDR1 and CDR2 from the germline V gene are LGHDT and YNNKEL (reference sequence). The CDR3 DNA reads as TGTGCCAGCAGCCACAGACAGGGTGGATATGGCTACACCTTC. This gives the protein CASSHRQGGYGYTF.

The DNA for the CDR3 is TGTGCCAGCAGCGTAGCTACTCTGTCCGAGCAGTACTTC. Protein sequence: CASSVATLSEQYF. The chain joins TRBV9 to TRBJ2-7; no definite D call. CDR1 and CDR2 from the germline V gene are SGDLS and YYNGEE. The CDR3 spans 13 residues. V lost 0 bases, J lost 6 bases, and 10 bases lay in between.

The V and J genes are TRBV12-3 or TRBV12-4 and TRBJ1-1; 7 nucleotides match TRBD1. The CDR3 extends over 12 amino acids. Unmatched junction bases numbered 7, after V lost 5 bases and J lost 10 bases. The CDR3 nucleotides read TGTGCCAGCAGTACAGGGGTCGCTGGAGCTTTCTTT. This translates into CASSTGVAGAFF.

This chain links TRBV2 with TRBJ2-7; perhaps TRBD2 as D (5 bases). The CDR3 has 14 residues. Germline CDR1 is SNHLY and CDR2 is FYNNEI. The germline V and J ends were trimmed by 7 bases and 7 bases, with 20 bases remaining between them. The CDR3 region has the DNA TGTGCCAGCACCGAGGGTCTAGCTGCCTGGGAGCAGTACTTC. Its protein product is CASTEGLAAWEQYF.

The V gene is TRBV6-5, the J gene TRBJ1-5; 9 nucleotides match TRBD1. There are 15 residues in the CDR3. Germline V gene data show CDR1 as MNHEY and CDR2 as SVGAGI. V shed 6 bases and J 5 bases; nucleotides not matched to a gene: 8. CDR3 in amino acids: CASSTGTGSYQPQHF. As DNA, the CDR3 is TGTGCCAGCAGCACCGGGACAGGGAGTTATCAGCCCCAGCATTTT.